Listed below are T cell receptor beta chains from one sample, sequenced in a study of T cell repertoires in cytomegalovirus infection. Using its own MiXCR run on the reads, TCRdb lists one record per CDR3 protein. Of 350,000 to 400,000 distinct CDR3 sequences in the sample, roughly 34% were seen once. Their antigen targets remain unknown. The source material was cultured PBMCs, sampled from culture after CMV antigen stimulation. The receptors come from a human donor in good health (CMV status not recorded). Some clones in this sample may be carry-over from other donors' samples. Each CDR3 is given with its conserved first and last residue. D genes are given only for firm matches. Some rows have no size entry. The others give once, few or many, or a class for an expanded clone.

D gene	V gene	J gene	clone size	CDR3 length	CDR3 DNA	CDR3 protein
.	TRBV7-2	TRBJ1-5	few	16	TGTGCCAGCAGCTTAGAGAGTGTCCAGGGGCAACAGCCCCAGCATTTT	CASSLESVQGQQPQHF
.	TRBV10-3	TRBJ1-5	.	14	TGTGCCATCAGTGATCAGGGCACGGATCAGCCCCAGCATTTT	CAISDQGTDQPQHF
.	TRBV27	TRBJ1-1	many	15	TGTGCCAGCAGTTTTCGGGGGGGCTTGGGCACTGAAGCTTTCTTT	CASSFRGGLGTEAFF
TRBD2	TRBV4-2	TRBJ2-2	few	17	TGTGCCAGCAGCCAAGACGTGGCGGGAGGGAACACCGGGGAGCTGTTTTTT	CASSQDVAGGNTGELFF
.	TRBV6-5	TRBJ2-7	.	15	TGTGCCAGCAGTTACTCGCCGACAGATTCCTACGAGCAGTACTTC	CASSYSPTDSYEQYF
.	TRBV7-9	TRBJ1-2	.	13	TGTGCCAGCAGCCAAGCGGTTGACTATGGCTACACCTTC	CASSQAVDYGYTF
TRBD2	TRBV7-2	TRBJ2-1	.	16	TGTGCCAGCCTCCGTGAAAGACTAGCGGTTTACAATGAGCAGTTCTTC	CASLRERLAVYNEQFF
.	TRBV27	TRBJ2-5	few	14	TGTGCCAGCAGTTTATTAGGAAAGAGAGAGACCCAGTACTTC	CASSLLGKRETQYF
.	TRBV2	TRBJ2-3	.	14	TGTGCCAGCAGTGTCCTAGCAAGCACAGATACGCAGTATTTT	CASSVLASTDTQYF
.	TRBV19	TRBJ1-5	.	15	TGTGCCAGTAGTGTTGGACAGCTTAGCAATCAGCCCCAGCATTTT	CASSVGQLSNQPQHF
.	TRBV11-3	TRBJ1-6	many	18	TGTGCCAGCAGCTTAGATCAAGGGGGAAGCTCCTATAATTCACCCCTCCACTTT	CASSLDQGGSSYNSPLHF